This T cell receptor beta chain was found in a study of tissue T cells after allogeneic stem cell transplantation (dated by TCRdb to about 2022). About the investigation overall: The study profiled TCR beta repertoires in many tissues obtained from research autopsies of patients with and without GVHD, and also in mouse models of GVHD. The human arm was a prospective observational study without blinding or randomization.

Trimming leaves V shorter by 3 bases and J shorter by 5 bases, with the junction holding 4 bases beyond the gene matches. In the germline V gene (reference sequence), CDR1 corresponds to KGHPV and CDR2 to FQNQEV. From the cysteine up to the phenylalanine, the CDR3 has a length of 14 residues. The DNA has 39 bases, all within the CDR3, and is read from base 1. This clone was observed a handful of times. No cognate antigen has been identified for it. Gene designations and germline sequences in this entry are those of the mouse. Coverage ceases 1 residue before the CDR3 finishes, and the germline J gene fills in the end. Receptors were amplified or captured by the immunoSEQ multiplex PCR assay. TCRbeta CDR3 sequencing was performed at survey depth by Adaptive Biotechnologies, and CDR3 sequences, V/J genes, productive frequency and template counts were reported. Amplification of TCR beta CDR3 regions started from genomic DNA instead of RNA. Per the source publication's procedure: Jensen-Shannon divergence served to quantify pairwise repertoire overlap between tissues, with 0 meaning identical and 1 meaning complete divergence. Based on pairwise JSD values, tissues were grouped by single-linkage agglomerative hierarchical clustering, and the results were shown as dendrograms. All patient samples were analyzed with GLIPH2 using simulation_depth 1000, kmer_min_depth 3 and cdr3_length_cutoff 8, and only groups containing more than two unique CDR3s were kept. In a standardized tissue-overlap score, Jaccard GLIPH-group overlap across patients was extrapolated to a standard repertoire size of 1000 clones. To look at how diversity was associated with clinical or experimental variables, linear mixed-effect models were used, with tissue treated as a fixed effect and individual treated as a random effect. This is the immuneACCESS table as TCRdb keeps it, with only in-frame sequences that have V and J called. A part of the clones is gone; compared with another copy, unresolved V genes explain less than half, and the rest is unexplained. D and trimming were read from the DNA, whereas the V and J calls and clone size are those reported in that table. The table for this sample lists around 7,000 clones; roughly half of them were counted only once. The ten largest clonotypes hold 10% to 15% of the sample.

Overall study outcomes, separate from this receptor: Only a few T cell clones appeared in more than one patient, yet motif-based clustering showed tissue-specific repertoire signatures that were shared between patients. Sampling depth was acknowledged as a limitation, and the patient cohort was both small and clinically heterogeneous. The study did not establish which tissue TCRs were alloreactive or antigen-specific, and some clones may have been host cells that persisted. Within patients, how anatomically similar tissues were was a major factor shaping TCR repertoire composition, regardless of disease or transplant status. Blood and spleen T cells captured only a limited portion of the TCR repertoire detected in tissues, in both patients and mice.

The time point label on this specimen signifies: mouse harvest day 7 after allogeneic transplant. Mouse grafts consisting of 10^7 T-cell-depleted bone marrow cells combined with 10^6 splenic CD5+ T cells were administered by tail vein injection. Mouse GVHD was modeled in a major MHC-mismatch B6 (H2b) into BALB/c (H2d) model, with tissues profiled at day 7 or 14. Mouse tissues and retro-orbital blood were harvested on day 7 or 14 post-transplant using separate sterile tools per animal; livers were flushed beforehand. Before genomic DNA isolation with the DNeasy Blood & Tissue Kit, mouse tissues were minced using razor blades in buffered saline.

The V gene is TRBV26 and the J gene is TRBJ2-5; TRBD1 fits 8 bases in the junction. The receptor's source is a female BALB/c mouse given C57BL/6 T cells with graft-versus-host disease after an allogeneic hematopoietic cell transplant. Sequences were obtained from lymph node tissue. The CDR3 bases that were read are TGTGCCAGCAGTCTTCCCGGGACAGGAGACACCCAGTAC. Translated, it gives CASSLPGTGDTQY. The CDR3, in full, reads CASSLPGTGDTQYF.